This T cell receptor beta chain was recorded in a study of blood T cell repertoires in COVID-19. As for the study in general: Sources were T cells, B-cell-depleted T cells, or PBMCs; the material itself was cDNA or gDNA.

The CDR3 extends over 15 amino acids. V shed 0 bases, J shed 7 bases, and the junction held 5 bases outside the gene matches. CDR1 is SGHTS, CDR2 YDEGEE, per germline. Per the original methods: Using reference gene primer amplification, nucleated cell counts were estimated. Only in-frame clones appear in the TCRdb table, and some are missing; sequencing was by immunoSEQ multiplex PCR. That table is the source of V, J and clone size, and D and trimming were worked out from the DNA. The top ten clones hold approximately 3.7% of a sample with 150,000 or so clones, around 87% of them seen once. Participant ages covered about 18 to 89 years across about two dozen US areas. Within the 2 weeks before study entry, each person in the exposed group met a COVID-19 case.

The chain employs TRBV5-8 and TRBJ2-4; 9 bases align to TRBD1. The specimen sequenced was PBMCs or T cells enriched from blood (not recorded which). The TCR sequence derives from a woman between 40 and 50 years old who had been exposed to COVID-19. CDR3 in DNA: TGTGCCAGCAGCTTGGTCTTCGGACAGGGGAACATTCAGTACTTC. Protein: CASSLVFGQGNIQYF.